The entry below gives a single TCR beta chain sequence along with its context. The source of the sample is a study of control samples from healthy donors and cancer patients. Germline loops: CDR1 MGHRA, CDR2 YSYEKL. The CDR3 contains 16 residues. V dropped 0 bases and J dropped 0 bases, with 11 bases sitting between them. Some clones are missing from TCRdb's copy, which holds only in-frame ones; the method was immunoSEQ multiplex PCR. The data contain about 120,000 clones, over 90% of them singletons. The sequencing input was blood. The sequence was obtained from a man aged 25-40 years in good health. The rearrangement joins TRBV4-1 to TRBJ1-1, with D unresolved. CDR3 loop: CASSQDRKLMNTEAFF. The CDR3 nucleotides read TGCGCCAGCAGCCAAGACCGTAAACTCATGAACACTGAAGCTTTCTTT.